These 9 T cell receptor beta chains came from one sample sequenced in a study of spatial heterogeneity in lung cancer. These TCRs are of unknown antigen specificity. Whole-study results and caveats: Counts of expanded alpha and beta TCRs within tumors tracked the tumor nonsynonymous mutation count.

MiXCR, applied by TCRdb to the 5' RACE reads, yields one record per CDR3 protein. The data show 20,000 to 25,000 distinct CDR3 sequences, roughly 10% seen once. Documented time point: sample taken at primary tumor resection. Sample: lung tumor tissue, taken at surgery. The receptor set was obtained from a male donor with early-stage non-small cell lung cancer.

The chain has TRBV7-9 and TRBJ2-7, with D perhaps TRBD1 (6 bases). Per the germline V gene, CDR1 is SEHNR and CDR2 is FQNEAQ (reference sequence). V lost 5 bases and J lost 3, with 14 bases in between. The CDR3 is 14 amino acids. CDR3 nucleotide sequence: TGTGCCAGCAGCCCCCGGTCGGACAGCTACGAGCAGTACTTC. Translated: CASSPRSDSYEQYF.

This clonotype was counted ten times or more. The rearrangement joins TRBV2 to TRBJ2-7, with D perhaps being TRBD1 or TRBD2 (5 bases each). CDR1 SNHLY and CDR2 FYNNEI come from the germline V gene. V dropped 6 bases and J dropped 3 bases, with 6 bases sitting between them. The CDR3 runs 11 residues. CDR3 bases: TGTGCCAGCAGGGGGGTCTACGAGCAGTACTTC. Residues: CASRGVYEQYF.

This clonotype was seen at least ten times. CDR3 residues: CASTRQGYRAFF. CDR3 coding DNA: TGTGCCAGCACCCGACAGGGGTATAGAGCTTTCTTT. The chain carries TRBV2 and TRBJ1-1, with TRBD1 matching 8 bases. The CDR3 totals 12 residues. The J segment lost 10 bases and the V segment lost 7 bases, leaving 8 bases of the junction unmatched. Germline lookup yields CDR1 SNHLY and CDR2 FYNNEI.

The table lists this clonotype with many counts. The rearrangement uses TRBV7-9 and TRBJ2-2, with D perhaps TRBD1 (6 bases). The V gene lost 4 bases and the J gene lost 0 bases, with 12 bases spanning the gap. This CDR3 spans 16 amino acids. Germline V gene sequence: CDR1 SEHNR, CDR2 FQNEAQ (reference sequence). CDR3: CASSSLRTANTGELFF. DNA of the CDR3: TGTGCCAGCAGCTCGCTCCGGACAGCGAACACCGGGGAGCTGTTTTTT.

The table lists this clonotype with many counts. The rearrangement links TRBV20-1 to TRBJ1-5, with D tentatively TRBD1 (6 bases). The germline V gene encodes CDR1 DFQATT and CDR2 SNEGSKA (reference sequence). V lost 4 bases and J lost 0, with 10 bases in between. The CDR3 extends over 14 amino acids. CDR3 sequence: CSATQGVSNQPQHF. As DNA, the CDR3 is TGCAGTGCTACACAGGGAGTTAGCAATCAGCCCCAGCATTTT.

This clonotype was recorded many times. The CDR3 here is CASSPRQGYEQYF. In DNA form, the CDR3 reads TGCGCCAGCAGCCCGAGACAGGGATACGAGCAGTACTTC. The rearrangement uses TRBV5-1 and TRBJ2-7, with 7 bases fitting TRBD1. Germline trimming cut 4 bases from V and 4 bases from J; bases unmatched to any gene: 5. Germline loops: CDR1 SGHRS, CDR2 YFSETQ. CDR3 length: 13 amino acids.

This clonotype was counted at least ten times. The chain combines TRBV5-1 with TRBJ2-3; 13 bases are shared with TRBD2. After removal of 4 bases from V and 7 bases from J, the junction contained 6 bases not matched to a gene. Per the germline V gene, CDR1 is SGHRS and CDR2 is YFSETQ. This CDR3 region has 15 residues. The CDR3 coding sequence is TGCGCCAGCAGCACCCGGACTAGCGGGAGTAATACGCAGTATTTT. Its protein product is CASSTRTSGSNTQYF. Together with reference TRBV5-1 and TRBJ2-3, the CDR3 gives the full variable domain: KAGVTQTPRYLIKTRGQQVTLSCSPISGHRSVSWYQQTPGQGLQFLFEYFSETQRNKGNFPGRFSGRQFSNSRSEMNVSTLELGDSALYLCASSTRTSGSNTQYFGPGTRLTVL.

In this sample, this clonotype turned up many times. This chain uses TRBV13 with TRBJ1-1; a possible D gene is TRBD1 (5 bases). The germline V and J ends were trimmed by 5 bases and 1 base, with 11 bases remaining between them. The CDR3 loop spans 14 amino acids. The germline CDR1 and CDR2 sequences are PRHDT and FYEKMQ (reference sequence). CDR3 coding DNA: TGTGCCAGCAGCACCCCGACAGAGAACACTGAAGCTTTCTTT. Its translation is CASSTPTENTEAFF.

This clonotype was picked up many times. J is TRBJ2-7 and V is TRBV5-1, with 9 bases fitting TRBD2. Trimming took 2 bases from V and 2 from J; bases not matched to a gene: 5. The CDR3 length is 15 residues. CDR1 is SGHRS, CDR2 YFSETQ, per germline. The CDR3 coding sequence is TGCGCCAGCAGCTTCGGACTAGCGAGGCCCTACGAGCAGTACTTC. Translating it yields CASSFGLARPYEQYF.